A selection of T cell receptor beta chains follows, all from one sample in a study of OX40 agonist ivuxolimab in advanced cancers. The protocol was immunoSEQ multiplex PCR, while the TCRdb copy is restricted to in-frame clones and leaves out a portion. The table records tens of thousands of clones, around 90% of them present only once. The sample here was CD4+ or CD8+ T cells sorted from blood, taken in a trial of the OX40 agonist ivuxolimab. Receptor source: an adult with an advanced solid tumor such as melanoma, head and neck, liver or kidney cancer. Both conserved end residues are part of each CDR3. D genes are given only for firm matches. Only part of the rows carry a size: once, few, many, or a class if the clone is expanded.

TRBD1 NA TRBJ1-1 TRBV5-8 CASTPRDRNTEAFF TGTGCCAGCACCCCCCGGGACAGGAACACTGAAGCTTTCTTT
NA few TRBJ2-7 TRBV5-4 CASSLGSSHSYEQYF TGTGCCAGCAGCTTGGGATCTAGCCACTCCTACGAGCAGTACTTC
NA NA TRBJ2-2 TRBV5-6 CASSLGFVAGELFF TGTGCCAGCAGCTTGGGCTTCGTCGCCGGGGAGCTGTTTTTT
NA NA TRBJ1-3 TRBV7-9 CASRAGSGNTIYF TGTGCCAGCAGAGCAGGCTCTGGAAACACCATATATTTT
TRBD2 NA TRBJ2-3 TRBV9 CASSVGTSGRPDTQYF TGTGCCAGCAGCGTCGGGACTAGCGGGAGGCCCGATACGCAGTATTTT
NA NA TRBJ1-3 TRBV4-3 CASSQTTRAAGNTIYF TGCGCCAGCAGCCAAACGACCCGGGCTGCTGGAAACACCATATATTTT
TRBD1 NA TRBJ1-6 TRBV18 CARRQGADNSPLHF TGTGCCAGGCGACAGGGGGCGGATAATTCACCCCTCCACTTT
TRBD2 once TRBJ2-4 TRBV5-1 CASSPGTSAKNIQYF TGCGCCAGCAGTCCCGGGACTAGCGCCAAAAACATTCAGTACTTC
TRBD2 NA TRBJ2-5 TRBV19 CASSIRWTSGGQETQYF TGTGCCAGTAGTATAAGGTGGACTAGCGGGGGCCAAGAGACCCAGTACTTC
TRBD1 NA TRBJ2-1 TRBV7-6 CASSLDGTGGFIYNEQFF TGTGCCAGCAGCTTAGATGGGACAGGGGGCTTTATTTACAATGAGCAGTTCTTC